There are a few counts of the clone carrying this T cell receptor beta chain. A single record per CDR3 protein comes from TCRdb applying MiXCR to the RACE reads. The sample includes about 190,000 distinct CDR3 sequences, under 30% seen only once; the top ten take 2% to 2.5%. These data belong to a study of human T cells and chemical hapten exposure. Time point here: patch test 3, about 24 weeks after DPC sensitization. Treatment defined: therapeutic diphenylcyclopropenone sensitization with weekly scalp DPC. V lost 3 bases and J 5 bases, leaving 8 bases between the germline ends. The CDR3 consists of 12 residues.

The clonotype originates from a woman aged 35 to 49 with alopecia areata. Some clones in this sample may be carry-over from other donors' samples. The sequencing used whole blood, collected in connection with sensitization to the hapten diphenylcyclopropenone (DPC). The chain recombines TRBV12-3 or TRBV12-4 with TRBJ2-7; weak D call: TRBD1 (5 bases). CDR3 DNA sequence: TGTGCCAGCAGTTTCTCCAGGGACGAGCAGTACTTC. Protein: CASSFSRDEQYF.